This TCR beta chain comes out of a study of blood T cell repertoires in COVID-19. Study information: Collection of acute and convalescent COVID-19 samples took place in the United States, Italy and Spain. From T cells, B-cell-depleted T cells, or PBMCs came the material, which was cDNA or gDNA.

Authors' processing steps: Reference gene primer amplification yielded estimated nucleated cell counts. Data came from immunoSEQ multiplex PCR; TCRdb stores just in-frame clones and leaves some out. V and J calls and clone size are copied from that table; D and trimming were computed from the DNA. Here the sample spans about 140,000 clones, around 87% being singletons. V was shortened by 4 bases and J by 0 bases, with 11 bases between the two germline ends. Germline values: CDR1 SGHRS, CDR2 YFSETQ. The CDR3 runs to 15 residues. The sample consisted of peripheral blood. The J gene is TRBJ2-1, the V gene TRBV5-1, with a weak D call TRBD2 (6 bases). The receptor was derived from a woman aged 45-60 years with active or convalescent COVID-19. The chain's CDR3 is CASSGTSSSYNEQFF. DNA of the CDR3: TGCGCCAGCAGCGGAACTAGCAGCTCCTACAATGAGCAGTTCTTC.